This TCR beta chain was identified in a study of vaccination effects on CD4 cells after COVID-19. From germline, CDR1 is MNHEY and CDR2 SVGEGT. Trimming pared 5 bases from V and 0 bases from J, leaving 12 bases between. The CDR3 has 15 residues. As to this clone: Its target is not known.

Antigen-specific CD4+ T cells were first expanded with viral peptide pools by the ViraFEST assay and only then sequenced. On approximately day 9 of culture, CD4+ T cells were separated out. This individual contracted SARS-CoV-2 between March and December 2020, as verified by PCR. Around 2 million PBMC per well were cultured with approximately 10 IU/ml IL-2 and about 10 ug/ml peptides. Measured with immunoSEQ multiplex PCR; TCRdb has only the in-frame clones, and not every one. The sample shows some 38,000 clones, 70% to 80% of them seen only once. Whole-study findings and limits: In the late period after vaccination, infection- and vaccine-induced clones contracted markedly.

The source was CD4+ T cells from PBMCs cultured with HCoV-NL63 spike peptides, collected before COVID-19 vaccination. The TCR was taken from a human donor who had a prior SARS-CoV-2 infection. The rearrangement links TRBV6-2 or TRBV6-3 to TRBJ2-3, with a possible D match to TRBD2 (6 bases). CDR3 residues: CASSPRGLSTDTQYF. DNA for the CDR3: TGTGCCAGCAGTCCCCGGGGACTTAGCACAGATACGCAGTATTTT.